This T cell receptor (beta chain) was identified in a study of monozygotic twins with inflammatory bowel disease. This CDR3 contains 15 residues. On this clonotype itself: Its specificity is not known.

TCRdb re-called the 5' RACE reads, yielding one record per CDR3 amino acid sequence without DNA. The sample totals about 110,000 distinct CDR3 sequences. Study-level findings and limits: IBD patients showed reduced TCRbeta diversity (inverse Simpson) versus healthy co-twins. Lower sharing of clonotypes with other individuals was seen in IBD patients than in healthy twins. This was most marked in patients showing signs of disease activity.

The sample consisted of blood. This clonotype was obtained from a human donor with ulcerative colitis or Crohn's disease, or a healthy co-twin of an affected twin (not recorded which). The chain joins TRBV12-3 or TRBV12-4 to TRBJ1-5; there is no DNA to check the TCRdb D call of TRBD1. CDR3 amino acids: CASSSTGGAGQPQHF.